The 30 T cell receptor beta chains presented below share a single source sample, sequenced in a study of T cells after yellow fever vaccination. MiXCR, run by TCRdb on the 5' RACE reads, gives a single entry per CDR3 protein. The table has under 550,000 distinct CDR3 sequences, around a fifth seen once; the top ten hold approximately 16%. This material consisted of PBMCs, taken 21 days after the first yellow fever vaccination. All receptors derive from a man between 18 and 35 years old who received the YFV17D yellow fever vaccine.

The chain employs TRBV4-2 and TRBJ1-1; 8 positions match TRBD1. V lost 0 bases to trimming and J lost 5 bases; unmatched junction nucleotides: 8. Germline CDR1 reads LGHNA; CDR2 reads YNFKEQ. CDR3 length: 16 amino acids. The CDR3 here is CASSQDHDRGGTEAFF. In nucleotides, the CDR3 is TGTGCCAGCAGCCAAGATCACGACAGGGGCGGTACTGAAGCTTTCTTT.

This clonotype was found many times. CDR3 sequence reads: CASTFFPGGDEQFF. In nucleotides, the CDR3 is TGTGCCAGCACCTTTTTCCCCGGGGGTGATGAGCAGTTCTTC. The chain uses TRBV7-2 and TRBJ2-1, with D tentatively TRBD2 (6 bases). CDR1 is SGHTA and CDR2 is FQGNSA in the germline V gene. The CDR3 loop spans 14 amino acids. Between the trimmed V and J ends, which lost 7 bases and 8 bases, there was a span of 18 bases.

This chain connects TRBV14 to TRBJ2-1; the match to TRBD2 covers 7 bases. Looked up from germline, CDR1 is SGHDN and CDR2 is FVKESK. The CDR3 has 17 residues. With 1 base clipped from V and 0 bases from J, the junction kept 6 bases outside the gene matches. The CDR3 DNA reads TGTGCCAGCAGCCAAGCCCTCCCTAGCGGCTCCTACAATGAGCAGTTCTTC. Encoded protein: CASSQALPSGSYNEQFF.

This clonotype came up many times. V is TRBV28 and J is TRBJ2-3; TRBD2 matches at 12 bases. The CDR3 has 15 amino acids. Germline values: CDR1 MDHEN, CDR2 SYDVKM. The trim removed 3 bases at V and 6 bases at J, leaving 4 bases unmatched. CDR3 in amino acids: CASSFTGTSGDTQYF. The CDR3 DNA sequence: TGTGCCAGCAGTTTCACCGGGACTAGCGGGGATACGCAGTATTTT.

The chain carries TRBV6-1 and TRBJ2-2; 11 nucleotides align to TRBD2. J was trimmed by 6 bases and V by 2 bases; bases with no gene match: 11. Germline CDR1 reads MNHNS; CDR2 reads SASEGT. The CDR3 consists of 18 residues. The CDR3 loop reads CASSEIAGGPRSAGELFF. As DNA, the CDR3 is TGTGCCAGCAGTGAAATAGCGGGGGGGCCGCGGTCGGCCGGGGAGCTGTTTTTT.

This clonotype was observed a few times. DNA for the CDR3: TGTGCCAGCGGACCAGAACTAGCCAAAAACATTCAGTACTTC. Amino acid sequence: CASGPELAKNIQYF. The chain recombines TRBV2 with TRBJ2-4; D gene uncertain. Germline lookup yields CDR1 SNHLY and CDR2 FYNNEI. Deletions cut 8 bases from V and 0 bases from J, with 11 bases between. The CDR3 is made up of 14 amino acids.

The chain combines TRBV4-3 with TRBJ1-1; the match to TRBD1 covers 8 bases. The ends lost 2 bases at V and 11 bases at J; junction bases unmatched: 10. The CDR3 contains 14 residues. CDR1 LGHNA and CDR2 YSLEER come from the germline V gene. The CDR3 DNA reads as TGCGCCAGCAGCCAAAGGCAGGGGGCACTCCGGGCTTTCTTT. Amino acids: CASSQRQGALRAFF.

V is TRBV7-2 and J is TRBJ1-6, with D hard to call. Trimming removed 1 base from V and 7 bases from J, with 17 bases in between. Germline CDR1 reads SGHTA; CDR2 reads FQGNSA. The CDR3 consists of 17 residues. The DNA of the CDR3 is TGTGCCAGCAGCTTAGGGTTCGGAGTCACTTCGAATTCACCCCTCCACTTT. Its protein product is CASSLGFGVTSNSPLHF.

This clonotype came up a few times. The chain has TRBV4-1 and TRBJ1-4; 11 nucleotides align to TRBD1. V lost 2 bases and J lost 7; bases outside the gene matches: 6. Germline V lookup: CDR1 MGHRA, CDR2 YSYEKL. The CDR3 sequence is 16 residues long. The CDR3 DNA sequence: TGCGCCAGCAGCCAACCTGCCGGACAGGGGGCTGAAAAACTGTTTTTT. This translates into CASSQPAGQGAEKLFF.

V is TRBV9 and J is TRBJ2-4, with 7 bases matching TRBD2. The V gene's germline CDR1 is SGDLS and CDR2 YYNGEE. With 0 bases clipped from V and 10 bases from J, the junction kept 4 bases outside the gene matches. This CDR3 is built from 13 residues. The CDR3 coding sequence is TGTGCCAGCAGCGTAGGGGAGGGCCTGATTCAGTACTTC. This translates into CASSVGEGLIQYF.

The gene calls are TRBV4-1 and TRBJ1-2; D possibly corresponds to TRBD1 (5 bases). The CDR3 covers 15 residues. Germline V gene sequence: CDR1 MGHRA, CDR2 YSYEKL. The V and J ends lost 4 bases and 3 bases respectively, with 15 bases between them. The CDR3 region is CASSRQTGGYYGYTF. CDR3 nucleotide sequence: TGCGCCAGCAGCCGACAAACGGGGGGATACTATGGCTACACCTTC.

This clonotype was observed a few times. This rearrangement joins TRBV5-8 to TRBJ2-1; no definite D call. The V end lost 0 bases, the J end lost 6 bases, and 10 bases lay between the germline ends. The CDR3 sequence is 14 residues long. The V gene's germline CDR1 is SGHTS and CDR2 YDEGEE. CDR3 region: CASSLGVASNEQFF. As DNA, the CDR3 is TGTGCCAGCAGCTTGGGGGTAGCTAGCAATGAGCAGTTCTTC.

This clonotype was observed a few times. The chain combines TRBV5-1 with TRBJ2-2; the D gene is possibly TRBD2 (5 bases). Germline assignment: CDR1 SGHRS and CDR2 YFSETQ. The CDR3 contains 18 residues. V lost 0 bases and J 6 bases, leaving 21 bases between the germline ends. The CDR3 sequence: CASSLALATLKDPGELFF. Written as DNA, the CDR3 is TGCGCCAGCAGCTTGGCCCTAGCTACCCTGAAAGATCCCGGGGAGCTGTTTTTT.

This chain joins TRBV20-1 and TRBJ1-1, with a possible D match to TRBD1 (6 bases). This CDR3 spans 11 amino acids. Germline CDR1 reads DFQATT; CDR2 reads SNEGSKA (reference sequence). V lost 2 bases, J lost 8 bases, and 9 bases lay in between. CDR3 DNA: TGCAGTGCTAGAAAGGGGGGGGAAGCTTTCTTT. Amino acid sequence: CSARKGGEAFF.

The chain couples TRBV6-1 to TRBJ1-1; unclear D gene. The CDR3 is 15 amino acids. The V gene's germline CDR1 is MNHNS and CDR2 SASEGT. V lost 5 bases, J lost 4 bases, and 17 bases lay in between. The CDR3 bases are TGTGCCAGCAGTCAAAACCCGAATACGGGCACTGAAGCTTTCTTT. It codes for CASSQNPNTGTEAFF.

This clonotype was counted at least ten times. The V call is TRBV5-1, the J call TRBJ2-3, with 10 bases matching TRBD2. Germline lookup yields CDR1 SGHRS and CDR2 YFSETQ. The J segment lost 1 base and the V segment lost 3 bases, leaving 5 bases of the junction unmatched. The CDR3 is 16 amino acids. For the CDR3, the DNA is TGCGCCAGCAGCTCGGGCCTAGCGGGGGGCACAGATACGCAGTATTTT. Its protein is CASSSGLAGGTDTQYF.

This chain's CDR3 is CSVEAGGGYTF. CDR3 coding DNA: TGCAGCGTTGAAGCTGGGGGTGGCTACACCTTC. The chain joins TRBV29-1 to TRBJ1-2; perhaps TRBD1 as D (5 bases). Trimming took 1 base from V and 7 from J, leaving 7 bases between them. Germline V gene lookup returns CDR1 SQVTM and CDR2 ANQGSEA. This CDR3 spans 11 amino acids.

Only a few counts were recorded for this clonotype. This chain links TRBV5-1 with TRBJ1-1; 7 bases are a match to TRBD1. V was clipped by 3 bases and J by 0 bases; unmatched bases: 5. This CDR3 region has 15 residues. The germline V gene has CDR1 SGHRS and CDR2 YFSETQ. The CDR3 is CASSWGDRLNTEAFF. CDR3 DNA: TGCGCCAGCAGCTGGGGGGACAGACTGAACACTGAAGCTTTCTTT. Full variable domain (missing parts from reference TRBV5-1 and TRBJ1-1): KAGVTQTPRYLIKTRGQQVTLSCSPISGHRSVSWYQQTPGQGLQFLFEYFSETQRNKGNFPGRFSGRQFSNSRSEMNVSTLELGDSALYLCASSWGDRLNTEAFFGQGTRLTVV.

The J gene is TRBJ2-2, the V gene TRBV5-1, with D possibly being TRBD1 or TRBD2 (5 bases each). CDR1 SGHRS and CDR2 YFSETQ come from the germline V gene. The CDR3 runs to 16 residues. Trimming took 4 bases from V and 2 from J, leaving 15 bases between them. The chain's CDR3 is CASSRPGPENTGELFF. The CDR3 region has the DNA TGCGCCAGCAGCAGGCCGGGACCAGAAAACACCGGGGAGCTGTTTTTT.

This clonotype showed up just a few times. The V call is TRBV11-2, the J call TRBJ2-5; possibly TRBD2 for D (5 bases). From germline, CDR1 is SGHAT and CDR2 FQNNGV. V lost 0 bases, J lost 5 bases, and 7 bases lay in between. The CDR3 is 13 residues long. The CDR3 sequence is CASSLDAGETQYF. CDR3 DNA: TGTGCCAGCAGCTTAGATGCGGGTGAGACCCAGTACTTC.

The CDR3 loop reads CASSRGTASTYEQYF. The CDR3 nucleotides are TGTGCCAGCAGCAGAGGGACCGCATCGACCTACGAGCAGTACTTC. The chain employs TRBV7-7 and TRBJ2-7; the D call may be TRBD1 or TRBD2 (5 bases each). The germline V gene has CDR1 SSHAT and CDR2 FNYEAQ (reference sequence). The CDR3 spans 15 residues. Trimming removed 5 bases at V and 2 bases at J, with 16 bases between.

V gene TRBV7-9 combines with J gene TRBJ2-1; 8 bases map to TRBD2. Germline V gene sequence: CDR1 SEHNR, CDR2 FQNEAQ (reference sequence). The junction had 6 bases not matched to a gene; V was cut back by 5 bases and J by 6 bases. This CDR3 contains 14 residues. CDR3 bases: TGTGCCAGCAGCCCGGTGGGACTAGTCAATGAGCAGTTCTTC. Translating gives CASSPVGLVNEQFF.

V usage is TRBV12-3 or TRBV12-4 and J usage is TRBJ2-5; the D gene is possibly TRBD2 (6 bases). This CDR3 contains 15 residues. V was cut by 7 bases and J by 3 bases, with 18 bases left in between. The CDR3 sequence is CASNKELGTEETQYF. Here the CDR3 DNA reads TGTGCCAGCAACAAGGAGTTGGGGACTGAAGAGACCCAGTACTTC.

The table lists this clonotype with a few counts. The chain combines TRBV13 with TRBJ2-7; TRBD1 aligns across 12 bases. This CDR3 has 15 residues. V dropped 4 bases and J dropped 2; count of bases not matched to a gene: 3. Germline V gene lookup returns CDR1 PRHDT and CDR2 FYEKMQ (reference sequence). CDR3 coding DNA: TGTGCCAGCAGCTCGGGACAGGGGGCTCCCTACGAGCAGTACGTC. It is translated as CASSSGQGAPYEQYV.

In this sample, this clonotype turned up once. The rearrangement uses TRBV19 and TRBJ2-7, with TRBD1 matching over 9 bases. The CDR3 extends over 14 amino acids. The V segment lost 3 bases and the J segment 3 bases; nucleotides outside the gene matches: 3. Germline V gene sequence: CDR1 LNHDA, CDR2 SQIVND (reference sequence). The CDR3 spells CASSIETGGYEQYF. CDR3 DNA: TGTGCCAGTAGTATCGAGACAGGGGGCTACGAGCAGTACTTC.

CDR3 DNA: TGTGCCAGCAGCCAAGACTACCGGGGAAACAATCAGCCCCAGCATTTT. This gives the protein CASSQDYRGNNQPQHF. The V call is TRBV4-2, the J call TRBJ1-5; D call uncertain. V was clipped by 0 bases and J by 3 bases, with 12 bases between them. CDR3 length: 16 amino acids. The germline V gene encodes CDR1 LGHNA and CDR2 YNFKEQ.

The table lists this clonotype with a few counts. This chain joins TRBV7-8 and TRBJ2-3; tentatively, D is TRBD1 or TRBD2 (5 bases each). CDR3 length: 16 residues. Per germline, CDR1 SGHVS and CDR2 FQNEAQ. Between the trimmed V and J ends, which lost 5 bases and 2 bases, there was a span of 17 bases. As DNA, the CDR3 is TGTGCCAGCAGCACAACACTAGTGGGGGACACAGATACGCAGTATTTT. Translating gives CASSTTLVGDTDTQYF.

The rearrangement links TRBV5-1 to TRBJ2-1; 7 positions agree with TRBD1. CDR3 length: 15 amino acids. J gave up 7 bases and V 4 bases, and 11 bases lay outside the gene matches. Germline lookup yields CDR1 SGHRS and CDR2 YFSETQ. DNA of the CDR3: TGCGCCAGCAGCATGACAGGGTTTGAAATTAATGAGCAGTTCTTC. It encodes CASSMTGFEINEQFF.

This clonotype appeared a few times. This chain connects TRBV10-3 to TRBJ1-3; tentatively, D is TRBD1 (6 bases). Trimming took 7 bases from V and 0 from J, leaving 19 bases between them. CDR1 and CDR2 from the germline V gene are ENHRY and SYGVKD. CDR3 length equals 17 residues. The CDR3 spells CAITGEGGHHSGNTIYF. Written as DNA, the CDR3 is TGTGCCATCACCGGAGAGGGGGGGCACCACTCTGGAAACACCATATATTTT.

The CDR3 spells CATSRGTGNSPLHF. For the CDR3, the DNA is TGTGCCACCAGCAGAGGGACAGGGAATTCACCCCTCCACTTT. The chain uses TRBV15 and TRBJ1-6, with 8 bases that match TRBD1. V gave up 1 base and J gave up 7 bases; unmatched junction bases: 0. Per germline, CDR1 LNHNV and CDR2 YYDKDF (reference sequence). CDR3 size: 14 residues.